This record covers a single TCR beta chain. What it binds is unknown. This CDR3 contains 17 residues. V lost 2 bases, J lost 4 bases, and 8 bases stayed unmatched. The germline V gene has CDR1 MGHDK and CDR2 SYGVNS. This sample is drawn from a study of T cells in localized non-small cell lung cancer. The study, taken as a whole, reports: Longer overall survival was seen with higher T cell density measured in blood. Maximal T cell clonality occurred in uninvolved adjacent lung, with tumor ranking below it. Heterogeneity remains possible because sequencing was limited to only one tumor region.

TCRdb's copy holds only in-frame clones and misses some; the assay was immunoSEQ multiplex PCR. The data contain fewer than 45,000 clones, around 86% of them singletons. The chain has TRBV25-1 and TRBJ2-4, with TRBD1 matching 10 bases. This TCR derives from a woman between 18 and 50 years old with stage III lung adenocarcinoma. The sequencing here drew on peripheral blood, taken before any cancer treatment. The CDR3 sequence: CASSEEWLGQGKNIQYF. CDR3 sequence (DNA): TGTGCCAGCAGTGAAGAATGGTTGGGACAGGGGAAAAACATTCAGTACTTC.